This TCR beta chain was identified during a study of control samples from healthy donors and cancer patients. Assay: immunoSEQ multiplex PCR; the TCRdb copy retains only in-frame clones and omits some. Of about 170,000 clones listed, around 92% are singletons. Remarks on this clone: This sample includes further DNA sequences coding for the same CDR3.

Germline V gene lookup returns CDR1 DFQATT and CDR2 SNEGSKA (reference sequence). The length of the CDR3 is 13 residues. V lost 3 bases, J lost 1 base, and 0 bases stayed unmatched. The sequencing input was blood. The V and J genes are TRBV20-1 and TRBJ2-3; 8 bases match TRBD2. This TCR was sampled from a young woman in good health. CDR3 bases: TGCAGTGCTAGTAGCGGGGGCACAGATACGCAGTATTTT. Encoded protein: CSASSGGTDTQYF.